These 30 T cell receptor beta chains were sequenced from one sample in a study of CD8 T cells in Susac syndrome. The RNA, roughly 0.5 to 1 ug, was put through reverse transcription using random hexamers. TCRdb reprocessed the immunoSEQ multiplex PCR reads via MiXCR and lists one record per CDR3 protein. The sample yields under 70,000 distinct CDR3 sequences, 95% seen once. The sample was CD8+ T cells from PBMCs. The receptors derive from a human donor with Susac syndrome.

This clonotype was seen once. The rearrangement uses TRBV5-6 and TRBJ1-2; D remains unclear. This CDR3 has 12 residues. V lost 0 bases, J lost 7 bases, and 7 bases lay in between. Germline loops: CDR1 SGHDT, CDR2 YYEEEE. This CDR3 reads CASSLGTSGYTF. DNA for the CDR3: TGTGCCAGCAGCTTGGGGACCTCTGGCTACACCTTC.

V gene TRBV12-3 or TRBV12-4 combines with J gene TRBJ2-3; D tentatively reads TRBD1 or TRBD2 (5 bases each). The CDR3 covers 14 residues. V dropped 5 bases and J dropped 2 bases, with 11 bases sitting between them. CDR3 protein: CASSKTGTTDTQYF. The CDR3 nucleotides read TGTGCCAGCAGTAAGACGGGGACCACAGATACGCAGTATTTT.

This clonotype appeared a single time. The rearrangement joins TRBV30 to TRBJ2-3; D remains unclear. Germline V CDR1 and CDR2: GTSNPN, SVGIG (reference sequence). The CDR3 totals 13 residues. Between the trimmed V and J ends, which lost 5 bases and 4 bases, there was a span of 13 bases. This chain's CDR3 is CAWGRVAADTQYF. In nucleotides, the CDR3 is TGTGCCTGGGGCCGGGTAGCCGCAGATACGCAGTATTTT.

V and J are TRBV15 and TRBJ1-5, with D tentatively TRBD1 (5 bases). V lost 1 base to trimming and J lost 8 bases, with 12 bases between them. The CDR3 is made up of 14 amino acids. Germline V gene data show CDR1 as LNHNV and CDR2 as YYDKDF (reference sequence). In DNA form, the CDR3 reads TGTGCCACCAGCAGAGGACGGGGCGGGGAGCCCCAGCATTTT. It specifies CATSRGRGGEPQHF.

V is TRBV20-1 and J is TRBJ2-1, with D possibly called TRBD1 or TRBD2 (5 bases each). V gave up 3 bases and J gave up 0 bases, with 15 bases separating them. Germline V gene sequence: CDR1 DFQATT, CDR2 SNEGSKA (reference sequence). The CDR3 has 16 amino acids. The CDR3 sequence: CSASRREGSSYNEQFF. CDR3 coding DNA: TGCAGTGCTAGTCGTAGAGAGGGGAGCTCCTACAATGAGCAGTTCTTC.

The chain couples TRBV12-3 or TRBV12-4 to TRBJ2-4, with 11 positions matching TRBD2. CDR3 length: 17 residues. Trimming removed 4 bases from V and 1 base from J; junction bases left unmatched: 6. CDR3 DNA: TGTGCCAGCAGTTCAACTAGCGGGGGATGGGCCAAAAACATTCAGTACTTC. Protein product: CASSSTSGGWAKNIQYF.

This chain connects TRBV18 to TRBJ2-5; D is unresolved. Trimming removed 4 bases from V and 2 bases from J, with 8 bases in between. CDR3 length: 13 residues. Germline CDR1 KGHSH, CDR2 LQKENI. The CDR3 spells CASSLQPQETQYF. Written as DNA, the CDR3 is TGTGCCAGCTCACTACAGCCTCAAGAGACCCAGTACTTC.

This rearrangement joins TRBV14 to TRBJ2-7, with 7 bases lining up with TRBD1. CDR1 is SGHDN and CDR2 is FVKESK in the germline V gene. V lost 6 bases, J lost 3 bases, and 8 bases stayed unmatched. CDR3 length equals 14 residues. The CDR3 DNA is TGTGCCAGCAGTCCCCGGGACAGCCGCTACGAGCAGTACTTC. Residues: CASSPRDSRYEQYF.

This clonotype was counted a single time. The chain combines TRBV19 with TRBJ1-2; 7 positions match TRBD1. Germline values: CDR1 LNHDA, CDR2 SQIVND (reference sequence). The V gene end was trimmed by 5 bases and the J gene end by 4 bases; junction bases not matched to a gene: 10. CDR3 size: 15 residues. Written as DNA, the CDR3 is TGTGCCAGTAGTCCCCAGGGACAGATGATCTATGGCTACACCTTC. Protein: CASSPQGQMIYGYTF.

This chain connects TRBV6-1 to TRBJ2-1, with TRBD2 matching over 9 bases. V was pared by 3 bases and J by 8 bases, with 8 bases of the junction left unmatched. This CDR3 comprises 15 residues. Per germline, CDR1 MNHNS and CDR2 SASEGT. The CDR3 is CASSDFGGGAYEQFF. The CDR3 region has the DNA TGTGCCAGCAGTGATTTCGGCGGGGGGGCTTATGAGCAGTTCTTC.

V gene TRBV12-3 or TRBV12-4 combines with J gene TRBJ2-1; a weak D match, TRBD1 (6 bases). The CDR3 runs to 11 residues. V lost 7 bases and J lost 10, with 11 bases in between. The CDR3 nucleotides are TGTGCCAGCAATTCAGGGGACGAGCAGTTCTTC. Protein sequence: CASNSGDEQFF.

The genes are TRBV7-9 and TRBJ2-3, with TRBD1 matching over 8 bases. Germline V lookup: CDR1 SEHNR, CDR2 FQNEAQ (reference sequence). This CDR3 has 16 amino acids. After removal of 4 bases from V and 4 bases from J, the junction contained 10 bases not matched to a gene. This CDR3 reads CASSSRTGLRADTQYF. The CDR3 coding sequence is TGTGCCAGCAGCTCTAGGACAGGGTTAAGGGCAGATACGCAGTATTTT.

The rearrangement joins TRBV7-9 to TRBJ2-7; TRBD2 matches 12 bases. The J segment lost 4 bases and the V segment lost 5 bases, leaving 6 bases of the junction unmatched. Germline-derived CDR1 and CDR2 are SEHNR and FQNEAQ (reference sequence). This CDR3 is 15 amino acids long. The chain's CDR3 is CASSPGLAGPYEQYF. The CDR3 DNA reads TGTGCCAGCAGCCCCGGACTAGCGGGGCCTTACGAGCAGTACTTC.

The rearrangement joins TRBV4-2 to TRBJ2-7; 11 bases are a match to TRBD2. The CDR3 loop spans 16 amino acids. V trimming: 0 bases; J trimming: 2 bases; junction bases outside the gene matches: 3. Germline CDR1 is LGHNA and CDR2 is YNFKEQ. CDR3 protein: CASSQDVGLAAYEQYF. For the CDR3, the DNA is TGTGCCAGCAGCCAAGATGTGGGACTAGCGGCCTACGAGCAGTACTTC.

V usage is TRBV9 and J usage is TRBJ2-3; no clear D. CDR1 is SGDLS and CDR2 is YYNGEE in the germline V gene. V lost 0 bases and J 4 bases, leaving 6 bases between the germline ends. The CDR3 length is 13 residues. The CDR3, as DNA: TGTGCCAGCAGCGTAGGATTCGCAGATACGCAGTATTTT. This translates into CASSVGFADTQYF.

The table lists this clonotype with a count of one. The chain couples TRBV7-9 to TRBJ2-7, with TRBD1 matching 7 bases. The CDR3 totals 16 residues. Germline loops: CDR1 SEHNR, CDR2 FQNEAQ (reference sequence). The V and J ends lost 3 bases and 6 bases, in that order; junction bases with no gene match: 14. DNA of the CDR3: TGTGCCAGCAGCTTTTTCCCCCGACAGGGTCACCCCGAGCAGTACTTC. It specifies CASSFFPRQGHPEQYF.

The rearrangement uses TRBV11-2 and TRBJ2-2, with 8 bases aligning to TRBD2. There are 18 residues in the CDR3. CDR1 SGHAT and CDR2 FQNNGV come from the germline V gene. Losses at the gene ends were 7 bases for V and 2 bases for J; bases not matched to a gene: 15. Written as DNA, the CDR3 is TGTGCCAGCACCACGACAGCGGGGGAATACATTAACACCGGGGAGCTGTTTTTT. Translation gives CASTTTAGEYINTGELFF.

This clonotype was seen a single time. The chain uses TRBV19 and TRBJ2-2; no firm D call. This CDR3 spans 13 amino acids. Germline V lookup: CDR1 LNHDA, CDR2 SQIVND (reference sequence). The ends were cut back, 6 bases at V and 6 bases at J, with 11 bases in the middle. The CDR3 loop reads CASSWTDPGELFF. The CDR3 coding sequence is TGTGCCAGTAGCTGGACGGACCCCGGGGAGCTGTTTTTT.

The chain recombines TRBV25-1 with TRBJ2-5; a weak D match, TRBD1 (6 bases). The V end was cut by 6 bases, the J end by 7 bases, with 15 bases between. The length of the CDR3 is 13 residues. Germline V CDR1 and CDR2: MGHDK, SYGVNS. The CDR3 loop reads CASRGQDSPTQYF. In DNA, the CDR3 is TGTGCCAGCAGGGGACAAGACAGCCCGACCCAGTACTTC.

This chain links TRBV19 with TRBJ2-7; 9 bases fit TRBD2. The V gene's germline CDR1 is LNHDA and CDR2 SQIVND (reference sequence). This CDR3 contains 15 residues. The ends lost 3 bases at V and 1 base at J; junction bases unmatched: 4. CDR3 in DNA: TGTGCCAGTAGTATCGGTAGCGGGGGATCCTACGAGCAGTACTTC. Protein: CASSIGSGGSYEQYF.

The chain couples TRBV13 to TRBJ1-2, with D tentatively TRBD1 (6 bases). The CDR3 sequence is 15 residues long. Looked up from germline, CDR1 is PRHDT and CDR2 is FYEKMQ (reference sequence). Trimming took off 0 bases at V and 4 bases at J, with 12 bases between the two ends. This chain's CDR3 is CASSLGSGEIYGYTF. The CDR3, as DNA: TGTGCCAGCAGCTTAGGGTCAGGGGAGATCTATGGCTACACCTTC. Supplemented by reference TRBV13 and TRBJ1-2, the full variable domain reads AAGVIQSPRHLIKEKRETATLKCYPIPRHDTVYWYQQGPGQDPQFLISFYEKMQSDKGSIPDRFSAQQFSDYHSELNMSSLELGDSALYFCASSLGSGEIYGYTFGSGTRLTVV.

The V gene is TRBV28, the J gene TRBJ2-3, with unresolved D. V was pared by 3 bases and J by 7 bases, with 5 bases between. The CDR3 sequence is 11 residues long. CDR1 and CDR2 (germline): MDHEN, SYDVKM. CDR3: CASSFVHTQYF. In nucleotides, the CDR3 is TGTGCCAGCAGTTTTGTACATACGCAGTATTTT.

The chain recombines TRBV19 with TRBJ2-3, with D uncertain. V was pared by 3 bases and J by 2 bases, with 12 bases between. The CDR3 covers 15 residues. CDR1 LNHDA and CDR2 SQIVND come from the germline V gene (reference sequence). CDR3 sequence reads: CASSMVTFTTDTQYF. The CDR3 nucleotides are TGTGCCAGTAGTATGGTAACTTTTACCACAGATACGCAGTATTTT. The complete variable domain, with remaining parts taken from reference TRBV19 and TRBJ2-3, reads DGGITQSPKYLFRKEGQNVTLSCEQNLNHDAMYWYRQDPGQGLRLIYYSQIVNDFQKGDIAEGYSVSREKKESFPLTVTSAQKNPTAFYLCASSMVTFTTDTQYFGPGTRLTVL.

The CDR3 here is CASSLWQISTDTQYF. The DNA of the CDR3 is TGCGCCAGCAGCTTGTGGCAGATTAGCACAGATACGCAGTATTTT. V gene TRBV5-1 combines with J gene TRBJ2-3; D not certain. Germline values: CDR1 SGHRS, CDR2 YFSETQ. V was cut by 1 base and J by 0 bases, with 9 bases left in between. CDR3 length: 15 amino acids.

The chain couples TRBV13 to TRBJ2-3; unclear D gene. Germline loops: CDR1 PRHDT, CDR2 FYEKMQ (reference sequence). The V gene lost 4 bases and the J gene lost 4 bases, with 9 bases spanning the gap. The CDR3 runs 13 residues. CDR3 region: CASSYPPPDTQYF. The CDR3 coding sequence is TGTGCCAGCAGCTACCCCCCACCAGATACGCAGTATTTT.

Comments on this clonotype: Mismatch with germline at one junction end may stem from a read error. The rearrangement links TRBV29-1 to TRBJ1-6, with a weak D call TRBD1 (5 bases). The CDR3 is 11 amino acids. Per germline, CDR1 SQVTM and CDR2 ANQGSEA. CDR3 region: CRVGLRDGIHF. The CDR3 bases are TGCAGAGTTGGGCTGAGGGACGGAATCCACTTT.

The rearrangement joins TRBV4-1 to TRBJ2-7; D is ambiguous. Trimming pared 0 bases from V and 2 bases from J, leaving 11 bases between. The germline V gene encodes CDR1 MGHRA and CDR2 YSYEKL. The CDR3 is 15 amino acids. CDR3 loop: CASSQEGQFPYEQYF. In DNA form, the CDR3 reads TGCGCCAGCAGCCAAGAAGGGCAGTTTCCCTACGAGCAGTACTTC.

The V gene is TRBV4-1, the J gene TRBJ2-5; 8 bases are a match to TRBD2. The germline CDR1 and CDR2 sequences are MGHRA and YSYEKL. The CDR3 covers 12 residues. The ends lost 3 bases at V and 7 bases at J; junction bases unmatched: 1. CDR3 protein: CASSHGGGTQYF. CDR3 bases: TGCGCCAGCAGCCACGGGGGGGGGACCCAGTACTTC.

The chain has TRBV20-1 and TRBJ2-5; possible D gene TRBD2, 6 bases. Germline assignment: CDR1 DFQATT and CDR2 SNEGSKA (reference sequence). V lost 7 bases, J lost 3 bases, and 27 bases lay in between. The CDR3 is 17 residues long. The CDR3 DNA reads TGCAGTGTTGACGGGGGAGTGGGGCGTAGACAAGAAGAGACCCAGTACTTC. Its protein product is CSVDGGVGRRQEETQYF.

The V gene is TRBV10-3, the J gene TRBJ1-2; maybe TRBD1 (6 bases). V dropped 2 bases and J dropped 4 bases, with 8 bases sitting between them. This CDR3 contains 13 residues. Germline CDR1 reads ENHRY; CDR2 reads SYGVKD. CDR3: CAISEEQGYGYTF. The CDR3 nucleotides are TGTGCCATCAGTGAGGAACAGGGCTATGGCTACACCTTC.